This paragraph reports one T cell receptor (beta chain). What it recognizes is unknown. This record belongs to a study of OX40 agonist ivuxolimab in advanced cancers. Study-level information: Hepatocellular carcinoma, melanoma, renal cell or head and neck cancer affected the dose-escalation patients. Partial responses were seen in three patients, one with hepatocellular carcinoma and two with cutaneous melanoma. The study, taken as a whole, reports: At 0.1-3.0 mg/kg, partial responders had clonal expansion among the lowest observed.

The method was immunoSEQ multiplex PCR; TCRdb's version includes in-frame clones alone and lacks a portion of them. Found here are roughly 100,000 clones, about 86% of them singletons; the top ten hold roughly 5%. Germline CDR1 reads SEHNR; CDR2 reads FQNEAQ (reference sequence). The CDR3 runs to 12 residues. Trimming at V came to 11 bases and at J to 9 bases, leaving 10 bases not matched to a gene. The sequence came from an adult with an advanced solid tumor such as melanoma, head and neck, liver or kidney cancer. The source was CD4+ or CD8+ T cells sorted from blood, collected in a trial of the OX40 agonist ivuxolimab. The chain combines TRBV7-9 with TRBJ2-1, with 7 bases matching TRBD1. The DNA of the CDR3 is TGTGCCGGCGACAGGGTTTTCAGTGAGCAGTTCTTC. This gives the protein CAGDRVFSEQFF.